The sequence of this TCR beta chain was determined in a study of CD8+CD57+ T cells in acquired aplastic anemia. Overall study context: Sorted CD4+ and CD8+ cell DNA averaged about 3 ug.

The CDR3 consists of 15 residues. Germline values: CDR1 LNHDA, CDR2 SQIVND (reference sequence). With 5 bases clipped from V and 0 bases from J, the junction kept 7 bases outside the gene matches. TCR beta VDJ combinations and CDR3 sequences were profiled from genomic DNA. Each CDR3 protein gets one entry after TCRdb re-called the reads with MiXCR. The sample gives about 160,000 distinct CDR3 sequences, over 70% of which show up once; roughly half is in the top ten. Sequencing was done on patients that had shown CD8+CD57+ cell expansion by flow cytometry. Among the patients, none had received any therapy at the time of blood sampling.

The TCR sequence derives from a human donor with aplastic anemia. The V call is TRBV19, the J call TRBJ2-7, with 7 bases lining up with TRBD1. The sequenced material came from sorted CD4+, CD8+, or CD8+CD57+ T cells (not recorded which) from PBMCs. CDR3 residues: CASSPRTGISYEQYF. CDR3 nucleotide sequence: TGTGCCAGTAGTCCTCGGACAGGAATCTCCTACGAGCAGTACTTC.